This TCR beta chain was captured in a study of technical replicates of blood from a handful of donors. V dropped 4 bases and J dropped 6 bases, with 9 bases sitting between them. The V gene's germline CDR1 is SQVTM and CDR2 ANQGSEA. The length of the CDR3 is 12 residues. Sequenced by immunoSEQ multiplex PCR; TCRdb stores in-frame clones only, minus some. The sample shows about 60,000 clones, approximately 83% of them seen only once. This receptor was identified in a human donor in good health. Some clones in this sample may be carry-over from other donors' samples. Sequences were obtained from PBMCs. The chain links TRBV29-1 to TRBJ1-4; perhaps TRBD1 as D (5 bases). DNA of the CDR3: TGCAGCGTTGGGGCAGGGCATGAAAAACTGTTTTTT. Its translation is CSVGAGHEKLFF.